This T cell receptor (beta chain) originates from a study of control samples from healthy donors and cancer patients. V shed 6 bases and J shed 6 bases, with 20 bases lying between them. Germline CDR1 is LNHDA and CDR2 is SQIVND (reference sequence). The CDR3 has 15 residues. Sequencing was performed with immunoSEQ multiplex PCR; in TCRdb, only in-frame clones are kept and a portion is missing. The sample records approximately 92,000 clones, over 90% being singletons. Sequenced sample: blood. The source of this sequence is a woman under 40 in good health. V and J are TRBV19 and TRBJ1-2, with D maybe TRBD1 (6 bases). The CDR3 DNA is TGTGCCAGTAGCTCCAGTCCAGGGGCGGGAAATGGCTACACCTTC. Translation gives CASSSSPGAGNGYTF.